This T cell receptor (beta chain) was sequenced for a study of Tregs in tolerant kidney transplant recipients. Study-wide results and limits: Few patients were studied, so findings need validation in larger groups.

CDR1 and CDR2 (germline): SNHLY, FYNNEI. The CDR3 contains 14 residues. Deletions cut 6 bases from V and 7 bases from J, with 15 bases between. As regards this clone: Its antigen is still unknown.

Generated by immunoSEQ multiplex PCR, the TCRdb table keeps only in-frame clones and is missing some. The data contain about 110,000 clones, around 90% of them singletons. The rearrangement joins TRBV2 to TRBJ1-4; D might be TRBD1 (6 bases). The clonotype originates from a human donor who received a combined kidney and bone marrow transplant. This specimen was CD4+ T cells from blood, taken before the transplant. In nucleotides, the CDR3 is TGTGCCAGCAGGGCGGGGGCGTCGGCTGAAAAACTGTTTTTT. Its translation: CASRAGASAEKLFF.